Here is one T cell receptor beta chain with its context. The antigen remains unidentified. The conserved final phenylalanine or tryptophan is absent from the CDR3, which likely points to a read error. The DNA is left out, because the CDR3 cannot be placed on it with certainty; the CDR3 is given as TCRdb lists it. The sample is drawn from a study of identifying expanded T cells in peripheral blood. The data were produced by immunoSEQ multiplex PCR, yet TCRdb's version contains in-frame clones alone and is incomplete. Of approximately 100,000 clones listed, approximately 90% were seen once; the top ten hold roughly 17%. The germline V gene has CDR1 SNHLY and CDR2 FYNNEI. A total of 8 residues make up the CDR3, ends included. Study-level results: Roughly two-week clone count variance significantly increased as total template count grew. Technical replicates showed around 1.2 changed clones; around two weeks 15 to 20; four weeks 19.

Healthy donors had no documented immune events, such as infections, while sampled. The source of this sequence is a person between 18 and 75 years old in good health. Sequenced material: blood. The rearrangement joins TRBV2 to TRBJ2-7; the table's D call of TRBD1 was not tested on the DNA. CDR3 protein: CASQGQGI.